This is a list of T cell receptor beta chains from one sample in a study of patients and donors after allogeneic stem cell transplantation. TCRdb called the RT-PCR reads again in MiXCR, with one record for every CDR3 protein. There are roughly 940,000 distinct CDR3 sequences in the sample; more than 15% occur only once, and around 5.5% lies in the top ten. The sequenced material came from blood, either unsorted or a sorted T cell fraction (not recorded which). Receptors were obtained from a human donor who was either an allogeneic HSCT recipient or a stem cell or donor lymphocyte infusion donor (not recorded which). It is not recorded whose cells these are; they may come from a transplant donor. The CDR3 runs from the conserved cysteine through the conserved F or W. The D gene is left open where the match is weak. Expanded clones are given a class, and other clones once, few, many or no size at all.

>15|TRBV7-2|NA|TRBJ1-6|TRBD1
TGTGCCAGCAGCGCAGGGACAGGGGGAAGGGCGCCCCTCCACTTT
CASSAGTGGRAPLHF
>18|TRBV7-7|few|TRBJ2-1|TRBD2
TGTGCCAGCAGCCGTCAACCTATGACTAGCGGAGGACCCAATGAGCAGTTCTTC
CASSRQPMTSGGPNEQFF
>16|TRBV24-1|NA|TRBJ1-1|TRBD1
TGTGCCACCAGTGTGGACAGGGGGCGAGAGGACACTGAAGCTTTCTTT
CATSVDRGREDTEAFF
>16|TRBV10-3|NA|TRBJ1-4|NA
TGTGCCATCAGTGAGTCGAGGCGCGGCGCTAATGAAAAACTGTTTTTT
CAISESRRGANEKLFF
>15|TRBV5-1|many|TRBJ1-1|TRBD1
TGTGCCAGCAGCCCTCGGACAGGGCTGAACACTGAAGCTTTCTTT
CASSPRTGLNTEAFF
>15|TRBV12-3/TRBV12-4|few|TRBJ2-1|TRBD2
TGTGCCAGCAGTTTCAGGGCTAGCGGGAACAATGAGCAGTTCTTC
CASSFRASGNNEQFF
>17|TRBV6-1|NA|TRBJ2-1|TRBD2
TGTGCCAGCAGTGATCATATTGGGACTAGCGGATACAATGAGCAGTTCTTC
CASSDHIGTSGYNEQFF
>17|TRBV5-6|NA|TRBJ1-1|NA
TGTGCCAGCAGCCCTCTTCCCCGGAGGCCAACTAGATCTGAAGCTTTCTTT
CASSPLPRRPTRSEAFF
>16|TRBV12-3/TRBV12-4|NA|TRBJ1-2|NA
TGTGCCAGCAGTCCTCATACAGGCCTTAGGCCCCATGGCTACACCTTC
CASSPHTGLRPHGYTF
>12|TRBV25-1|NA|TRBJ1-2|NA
TGTGCCAGCAGTGAATCCAGCCTGCGCTACACCTTC
CASSESSLRYTF
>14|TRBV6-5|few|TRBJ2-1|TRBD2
TGTGCCAGCAGTTCCCCGGGACTAGCGGATGAGCAGTTCTTC
CASSSPGLADEQFF
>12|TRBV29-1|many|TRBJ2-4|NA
TGCAGCGTCAGTAAAGCCAAAAACATTCAGTACTTC
CSVSKAKNIQYF
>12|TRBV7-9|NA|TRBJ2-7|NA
TGTGCCAGCAGCCCTTGGGGATACGAGCAGTACTTC
CASSPWGYEQYF
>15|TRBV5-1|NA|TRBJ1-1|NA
TGCGCCAGCAGCCCCCCGGGGGGGGCTGGCACTGAAGCTTTCTTT
CASSPPGGAGTEAFF
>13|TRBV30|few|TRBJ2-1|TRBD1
TGTGCCTGGACCGGGACAGGGAGGAATGAGCAGTTCTTC
CAWTGTGRNEQFF
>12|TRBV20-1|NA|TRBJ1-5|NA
TGCAGTGTCAGATCGGGCAATCAGCCCCAGCATTTT
CSVRSGNQPQHF